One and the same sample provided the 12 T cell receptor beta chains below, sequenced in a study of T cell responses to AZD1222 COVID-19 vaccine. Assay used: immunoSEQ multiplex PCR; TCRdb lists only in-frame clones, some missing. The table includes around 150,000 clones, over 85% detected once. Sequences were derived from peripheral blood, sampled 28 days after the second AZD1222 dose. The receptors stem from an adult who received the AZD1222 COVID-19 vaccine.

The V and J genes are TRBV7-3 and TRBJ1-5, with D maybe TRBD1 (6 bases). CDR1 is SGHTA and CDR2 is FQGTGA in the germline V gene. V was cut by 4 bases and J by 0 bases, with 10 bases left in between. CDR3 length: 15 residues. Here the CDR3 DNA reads TGTGCCAGCAGCTCGACAGGAGTTAGCAATCAGCCCCAGCATTTT. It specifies CASSSTGVSNQPQHF.

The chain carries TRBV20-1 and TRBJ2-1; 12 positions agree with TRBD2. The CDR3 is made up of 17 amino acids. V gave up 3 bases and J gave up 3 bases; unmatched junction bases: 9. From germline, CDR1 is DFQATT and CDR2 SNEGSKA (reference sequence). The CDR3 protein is CSASPSGGALYYNEQFF. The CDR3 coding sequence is TGCAGTGCTAGTCCTAGCGGGGGGGCCCTCTACTACAATGAGCAGTTCTTC.

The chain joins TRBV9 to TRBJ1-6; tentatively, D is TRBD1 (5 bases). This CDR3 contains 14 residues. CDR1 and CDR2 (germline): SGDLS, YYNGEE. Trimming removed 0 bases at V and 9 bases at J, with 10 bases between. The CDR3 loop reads CASSVGGGVSPLHF. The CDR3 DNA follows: TGTGCCAGCAGCGTAGGGGGGGGAGTTTCACCCCTCCACTTT.

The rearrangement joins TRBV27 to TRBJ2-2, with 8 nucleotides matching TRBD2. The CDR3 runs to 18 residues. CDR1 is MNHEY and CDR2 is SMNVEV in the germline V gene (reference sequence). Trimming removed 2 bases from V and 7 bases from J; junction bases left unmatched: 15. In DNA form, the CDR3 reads TGTGCCAGCAGTTTACTCGTTCCGCGGGGGGCCAGATACGGGGAGCTGTTTTTT. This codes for CASSLLVPRGARYGELFF.

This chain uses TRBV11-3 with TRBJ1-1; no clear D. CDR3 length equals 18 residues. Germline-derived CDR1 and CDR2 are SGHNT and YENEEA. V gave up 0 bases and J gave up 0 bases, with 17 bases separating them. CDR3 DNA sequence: TGTGCCAGCAGCTTAGATCAATCGGGGTCCGTCTTGAACACTGAAGCTTTCTTT. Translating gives CASSLDQSGSVLNTEAFF.

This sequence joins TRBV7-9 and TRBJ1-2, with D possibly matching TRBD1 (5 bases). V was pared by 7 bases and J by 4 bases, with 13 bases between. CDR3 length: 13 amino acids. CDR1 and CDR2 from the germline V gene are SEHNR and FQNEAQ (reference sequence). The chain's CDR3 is CASNPGHLYGYTF. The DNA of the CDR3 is TGTGCCAGCAACCCCGGACATCTCTATGGCTACACCTTC.

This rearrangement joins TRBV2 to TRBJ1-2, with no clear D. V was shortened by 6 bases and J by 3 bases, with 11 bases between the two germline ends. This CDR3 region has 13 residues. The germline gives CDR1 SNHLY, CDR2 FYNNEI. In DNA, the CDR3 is TGTGCCAGCAGCCCCGGGGATGACTATGGCTACACCTTC. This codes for CASSPGDDYGYTF.

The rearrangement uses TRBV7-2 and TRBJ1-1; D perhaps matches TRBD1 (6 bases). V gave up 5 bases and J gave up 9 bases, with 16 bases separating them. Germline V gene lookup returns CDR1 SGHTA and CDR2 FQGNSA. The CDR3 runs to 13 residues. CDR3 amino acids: CASSNRQWDKAFF. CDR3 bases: TGTGCCAGCAGCAACCGACAGTGGGACAAAGCTTTCTTT. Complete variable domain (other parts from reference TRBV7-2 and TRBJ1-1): GAGVSQSPSNKVTEKGKDVELRCDPISGHTALYWYRQSLGQGLEFLIYFQGNSAPDKSGLPSDRFSAERTGGSVSTLTIQRTQQEDSAVYLCASSNRQWDKAFFGQGTRLTVV.

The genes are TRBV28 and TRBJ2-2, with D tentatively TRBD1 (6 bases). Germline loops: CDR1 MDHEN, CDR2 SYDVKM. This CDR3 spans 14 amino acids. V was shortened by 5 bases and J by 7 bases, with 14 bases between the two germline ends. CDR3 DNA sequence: TGTGCCAGCAGTGCTACAGGGTTAGGCGGGGAGCTGTTTTTT. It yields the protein CASSATGLGGELFF.

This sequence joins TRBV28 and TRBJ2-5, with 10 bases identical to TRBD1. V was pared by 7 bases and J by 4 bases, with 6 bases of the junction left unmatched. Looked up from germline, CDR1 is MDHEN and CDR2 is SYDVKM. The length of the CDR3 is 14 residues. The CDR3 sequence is CASIRQGAGETQYF. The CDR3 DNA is TGTGCCAGCATCCGACAGGGGGCAGGAGAGACCCAGTACTTC.

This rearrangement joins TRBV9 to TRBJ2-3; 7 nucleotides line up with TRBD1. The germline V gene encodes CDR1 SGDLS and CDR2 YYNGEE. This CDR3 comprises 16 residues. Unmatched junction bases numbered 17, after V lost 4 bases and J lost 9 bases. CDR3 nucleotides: TGTGCCAGCAGCCCTAAGGACAGGTTTTTAGAGGGAACGCAGTATTTT. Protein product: CASSPKDRFLEGTQYF.

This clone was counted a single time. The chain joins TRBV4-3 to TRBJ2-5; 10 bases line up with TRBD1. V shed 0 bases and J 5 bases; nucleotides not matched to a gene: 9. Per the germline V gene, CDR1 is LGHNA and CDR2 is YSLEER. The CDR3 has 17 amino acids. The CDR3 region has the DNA TGCGCCAGCAGCCAAGATCTGTTGGGACAGGGGTTTGAGACCCAGTACTTC. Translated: CASSQDLLGQGFETQYF.